These 32 T cell receptor beta chains were sequenced from one sample in a study of PD-1 blockade in mismatch repair-deficient tumors. The method was immunoSEQ multiplex PCR; TCRdb's version includes in-frame clones alone and lacks a portion of them. Of around 130,000 clones detected, about nine tenths appear once; the ten largest clones hold 10% to 15%. Sample: peripheral blood, taken 72 weeks after starting pembrolizumab. These receptors all come from an adult with mismatch repair-deficient cancer.

The J gene is TRBJ2-7, the V gene TRBV4-2; D unclear. The CDR3 is 13 amino acids. Trimming removed 5 bases at V and 1 base at J, with 9 bases between. Per germline, CDR1 LGHNA and CDR2 YNFKEQ. This CDR3 is CASSLDPSYEQYF. CDR3 bases: TGTGCCAGCAGCTTGGACCCTTCCTACGAGCAGTACTTC.

The chain carries TRBV28 and TRBJ2-5, with D maybe TRBD1 (5 bases). Germline lookup yields CDR1 MDHEN and CDR2 SYDVKM. This CDR3 is built from 14 residues. Trimming cost V 5 bases and J 1 base, with 11 bases left between them. The CDR3 reads CASSPDSLQETQYF. Written as DNA, the CDR3 is TGTGCCAGCAGTCCAGACAGCCTCCAAGAGACCCAGTACTTC.

This clone was detected only once. The chain has TRBV4-3 and TRBJ1-5; D may be TRBD1 (6 bases). CDR1 LGHNA and CDR2 YSLEER come from the germline V gene. This CDR3 has 15 amino acids. The ends were cut back, 3 bases at V and 0 bases at J, with 9 bases in the middle. CDR3 nucleotides: TGCGCCAGCAGCCAGGACAGAAATAGCAATCAGCCCCAGCATTTT. Protein: CASSQDRNSNQPQHF.

The chain combines TRBV4-3 with TRBJ2-7; 9 bases map to TRBD1. Germline CDR1 LGHNA, CDR2 YSLEER. CDR3 length: 15 residues. With 4 bases clipped from V and 2 bases from J, the junction kept 6 bases outside the gene matches. CDR3 nucleotide sequence: TGCGCCAGCAGCCCGGGACAGGGTGCAGCCTACGAGCAGTACTTC. This sequence encodes CASSPGQGAAYEQYF.

This clone was recorded at least ten times. The CDR3 region is CAIILAGVPTKPYEQYF. The CDR3 nucleotides read TGTGCCATAATCCTAGCGGGAGTTCCCACAAAGCCCTACGAGCAGTACTTC. V usage is TRBV10-3 and J usage is TRBJ2-7; 10 bases are a match to TRBD2. Trimming cost V 9 bases and J 2 bases; bases outside gene matches: 16. CDR1 and CDR2 (germline): ENHRY, SYGVKD. This CDR3 is built from 17 residues.

This clone was seen once. The gene calls are TRBV19 and TRBJ2-3, with TRBD2 matching 7 bases. The CDR3 totals 15 residues. Germline CDR1 LNHDA, CDR2 SQIVND (reference sequence). Trimming at V came to 3 bases and at J to 4 bases, leaving 7 bases not matched to a gene. The CDR3 sequence is CASSISGGSADTQYF. The CDR3 DNA is TGTGCCAGTAGTATCTCGGGCGGGAGTGCAGATACGCAGTATTTT.

This chain links TRBV5-4 with TRBJ2-7, with D possibly being TRBD1 (6 bases). The CDR3 runs 16 residues. Germline V lookup: CDR1 SGHNT, CDR2 YYREEE (reference sequence). V was trimmed by 1 base and J by 0 bases, leaving 14 bases between them. CDR3 in amino acids: CASSLQGGASSYEQYF. For the CDR3, the DNA is TGTGCCAGCAGCTTGCAAGGGGGTGCTAGCTCCTACGAGCAGTACTTC.

This clone was detected only once. The CDR3 DNA reads TGTGCCAGCAGCCAAGATCTCGGCGGGATCGAAGAGACCCAGTACTTC. Protein product: CASSQDLGGIEETQYF. The chain combines TRBV4-2 with TRBJ2-5; D is perhaps TRBD2 (6 bases). Germline assignment: CDR1 LGHNA and CDR2 YNFKEQ. V dropped 0 bases and J dropped 3 bases, with 14 bases sitting between them. CDR3 length: 16 residues.

This chain links TRBV6-5 with TRBJ2-7; the D gene is possibly TRBD2 (5 bases). Trimming took 0 bases from V and 3 from J, leaving 9 bases between them. This CDR3 comprises 14 residues. Germline V CDR1 and CDR2: MNHEY, SVGAGI. CDR3 coding DNA: TGTGCCAGCAGTTACTCGCTAGCAAGCTACGAGCAGTACTTC. It specifies CASSYSLASYEQYF.

J is TRBJ1-3 and V is TRBV5-4; D gene ambiguous. Trimming took off 0 bases at V and 3 bases at J, with 7 bases between the two ends. In germline, CDR1 is SGHNT, CDR2 YYREEE (reference sequence). The CDR3 length is 14 residues. CDR3 DNA: TGTGCCAGCAGCTTGGCAGACTTTGGAAACACCATATATTTT. Translated, it gives CASSLADFGNTIYF.

The chain combines TRBV6-1 with TRBJ2-5; a possible D gene is TRBD2 (7 bases). V was pared by 8 bases and J by 6 bases, with 19 bases between. CDR3 size: 14 residues. The V gene's germline CDR1 is MNHNS and CDR2 SASEGT. CDR3 coding DNA: TGTGCCAGCGCCCTTGGGGGGGGCCTTAAGACCCAGTACTTC. It specifies CASALGGGLKTQYF.

The chain couples TRBV30 to TRBJ1-1; no clear D. Germline assignment: CDR1 GTSNPN and CDR2 SVGIG (reference sequence). Trimming removed 0 bases at V and 2 bases at J, with 7 bases between. The CDR3 loop spans 13 amino acids. As DNA, the CDR3 is TGTGCCTGGAGTGTCGGGTTAAACACTGAAGCTTTCTTT. Its protein is CAWSVGLNTEAFF.

This chain links TRBV28 with TRBJ1-1, with D uncertain. In germline, CDR1 is MDHEN, CDR2 SYDVKM. The CDR3 spans 16 residues. Trimming cost V 4 bases and J 1 base, with 16 bases left between them. The CDR3, as DNA: TGTGCCAGCAGTTCCCAGTTGGGAGCTCCGAACACTGAAGCTTTCTTT. This gives the protein CASSSQLGAPNTEAFF.

This clone has a single count. This sequence joins TRBV28 and TRBJ2-1; 8 nucleotides agree with TRBD1. Per the germline V gene, CDR1 is MDHEN and CDR2 is SYDVKM. This CDR3 comprises 18 residues. V lost 5 bases to trimming and J lost 4 bases; unmatched junction nucleotides: 16. The CDR3 sequence is CASSLNPDRGHPYNEQFF. The CDR3 nucleotides are TGTGCCAGCAGTCTGAACCCTGACAGGGGCCATCCATACAATGAGCAGTTCTTC.

This clone has just a few counts. The rearrangement joins TRBV27 to TRBJ2-4; D is possibly TRBD2 (5 bases). Per germline, CDR1 MNHEY and CDR2 SMNVEV (reference sequence). The CDR3 has 13 amino acids. V was cut by 6 bases and J by 4 bases, with 10 bases left in between. The CDR3 DNA sequence: TGTGCCAGCAGGCCGGGGTCGAAAAACATTCAGTACTTC. It codes for CASRPGSKNIQYF.

V is TRBV28 and J is TRBJ2-3; a possible D gene is TRBD2 (7 bases). Trimming cost V 3 bases and J 4 bases, with 14 bases left between them. The CDR3 extends over 15 amino acids. Germline CDR1 and CDR2: MDHEN and SYDVKM. CDR3 protein: CASSLRGGSADTQYF. CDR3 sequence (DNA): TGTGCCAGCAGTTTGAGGGGGGGGAGTGCAGATACGCAGTATTTT. Together with reference TRBV28 and TRBJ2-3, the CDR3 gives the full variable domain: DVKVTQSSRYLVKRTGEKVFLECVQDMDHENMFWYRQDPGLGLRLIYFSYDVKMKEKGDIPEGYSVSREKKERFSLILESASTNQTSMYLCASSLRGGSADTQYFGPGTRLTVL.

CDR3 loop: CASSPGLAGVNEQFF. DNA for the CDR3: TGTGCCAGCAGCCCGGGACTAGCGGGAGTCAATGAGCAGTTCTTC. The chain recombines TRBV5-5 with TRBJ2-1; 14 bases are shared with TRBD2. V lost 4 bases, J lost 6 bases, and 3 bases stayed unmatched. This CDR3 region has 15 residues. CDR1 is SGHKS, CDR2 YYEKEE, per germline (reference sequence).

The gene calls are TRBV15 and TRBJ2-7; D could derive from TRBD1 or TRBD2 (6 bases each). The CDR3 loop spans 15 amino acids. CDR1 and CDR2 from the germline V gene are LNHNV and YYDKDF (reference sequence). V lost 1 base and J 3 bases, leaving 13 bases between the germline ends. CDR3 amino acids: CATSRGWGANYEQYF. The CDR3 bases are TGTGCCACCAGCAGAGGCTGGGGGGCTAACTACGAGCAGTACTTC.

The rearrangement joins TRBV4-3 to TRBJ2-5, with 11 positions matching TRBD2. From germline, CDR1 is LGHNA and CDR2 YSLEER. J was trimmed by 1 base and V by 6 bases; bases with no gene match: 7. This CDR3 has 16 residues. CDR3 protein: CASSILAGGGQETQYF. Here the CDR3 DNA reads TGCGCCAGCAGTATTCTAGCGGGAGGCGGCCAAGAGACCCAGTACTTC.

As DNA, the CDR3 is TGTGCCAGCAGTGAACGGAGAGGGGAAACTCAGCCCCAGCATTTT. Protein sequence: CASSERRGETQPQHF. This sequence joins TRBV6-1 and TRBJ1-5, with D possibly being TRBD1 (5 bases). The CDR3 loop spans 15 amino acids. V lost 2 bases and J 6 bases, leaving 14 bases between the germline ends. Germline assignment: CDR1 MNHNS and CDR2 SASEGT.

The chain joins TRBV25-1 to TRBJ1-1; 7 nucleotides agree with TRBD1. V was clipped by 3 bases and J by 2 bases; unmatched bases: 9. The CDR3 loop spans 16 amino acids. The germline gives CDR1 MGHDK, CDR2 SYGVNS. The CDR3 region is CASSEGGTEFNTEAFF. In nucleotides, the CDR3 is TGTGCCAGCAGTGAGGGTGGGACAGAATTTAACACTGAAGCTTTCTTT.

The chain is built from TRBV28 and TRBJ2-7, with D uncertain. CDR3 length equals 16 residues. Between the trimmed V and J ends, which lost 4 bases and 1 base, there was a span of 17 bases. The germline gives CDR1 MDHEN, CDR2 SYDVKM. CDR3 bases: TGTGCCAGCAGTTACCCCTTAGAAGAGCGTTCCTACGAGCAGTACTTC. Amino acids: CASSYPLEERSYEQYF.

The rearrangement links TRBV4-1 to TRBJ1-2; D remains ambiguous. This CDR3 comprises 15 residues. Germline assignment: CDR1 MGHRA and CDR2 YSYEKL. The V gene lost 4 bases and the J gene lost 3 bases, with 15 bases spanning the gap. The CDR3 loop is CASSLTSEVDYGYTF. DNA for the CDR3: TGCGCCAGCAGCCTCACCTCTGAGGTTGACTATGGCTACACCTTC.

V and J are TRBV5-1 and TRBJ2-1; D perhaps matches TRBD2 (6 bases). The germline V gene has CDR1 SGHRS and CDR2 YFSETQ. V lost 2 bases to trimming and J lost 8 bases, with 14 bases between them. CDR3 size: 14 residues. The CDR3 reads CASSFAGRVDEQFF. CDR3 DNA: TGCGCCAGCAGCTTCGCGGGACGGGTCGATGAGCAGTTCTTC.

V gene TRBV4-3 combines with J gene TRBJ2-1, with D possibly called TRBD1 or TRBD2 (6 bases each). This CDR3 contains 14 residues. From germline, CDR1 is LGHNA and CDR2 YSLEER. V was pared by 1 base and J by 6 bases, with 10 bases between. This CDR3 is CASSQGRGGNEQFF. CDR3 sequence (DNA): TGCGCCAGCAGCCAAGGCAGGGGAGGCAATGAGCAGTTCTTC.

V gene TRBV10-2 combines with J gene TRBJ2-7; 7 nucleotides agree with TRBD1. Germline CDR1 is WSHSY and CDR2 is SAAADI. The J segment lost 4 bases and the V segment lost 5 bases, leaving 5 bases of the junction unmatched. This CDR3 region has 13 residues. The CDR3 region is CASSPTGSYEQYF. DNA for the CDR3: TGCGCCAGCAGTCCGACAGGGTCTTACGAGCAGTACTTC.

The CDR3 sequence: CASSSHRGNTGELFF. The DNA for the CDR3 is TGTGCCAGCAGTTCTCACAGGGGAAACACCGGGGAGCTGTTTTTT. The chain links TRBV27 to TRBJ2-2, with 7 bases identical to TRBD1. V was pared by 4 bases and J by 2 bases, with 4 bases of the junction left unmatched. The CDR3 spans 15 residues. The germline V gene has CDR1 MNHEY and CDR2 SMNVEV (reference sequence).

This clone was detected only a few times. This specimen includes other DNA sequences encoding the same CDR3. The rearrangement links TRBV18 to TRBJ1-5; D gene uncertain. Trimming stripped 2 bases from V and 4 bases from J, with 3 bases between. From germline, CDR1 is KGHSH and CDR2 LQKENI. This CDR3 is built from 12 residues. CDR3 coding DNA: TGTGCCAGCTCACCAGGGAATCAGCCCCAGCATTTT. Translated, it gives CASSPGNQPQHF.

V gene TRBV6-5 combines with J gene TRBJ2-3; TRBD2 matches at 7 bases. Germline V gene sequence: CDR1 MNHEY, CDR2 SVGAGI. V was clipped by 4 bases and J by 2 bases; unmatched bases: 6. The CDR3 is 15 amino acids. Written as DNA, the CDR3 is TGTGCCAGCAGTTTGGGGGAGGGACTCACAGATACGCAGTATTTT. Its translation: CASSLGEGLTDTQYF.

The CDR3 protein is CASSPPRGELFF. CDR3 nucleotides: TGTGCCAGCTCACCACCGAGGGGGGAGCTGTTTTTT. The chain recombines TRBV18 with TRBJ2-2, with no clear D. The germline gives CDR1 KGHSH, CDR2 LQKENI. CDR3 size: 12 residues. V lost 0 bases and J lost 8, with 4 bases in between.

J is TRBJ2-7 and V is TRBV5-6, with D uncertain. This CDR3 region has 15 residues. V was pared by 5 bases and J by 5 bases, with 20 bases between. Germline V lookup: CDR1 SGHDT, CDR2 YYEEEE. The DNA of the CDR3 is TGTGCCAGCAGTTTATCGTCCGAACCCGGCCACGAGCAGTACTTC. It specifies CASSLSSEPGHEQYF.

The chain recombines TRBV11-3 with TRBJ2-3, with TRBD1 identical over 8 bases. The CDR3 extends over 15 amino acids. J was trimmed by 2 bases and V by 5 bases; bases with no gene match: 6. Germline assignment: CDR1 SGHNT and CDR2 YENEEA. The CDR3 is CASSTGQGSTDTQYF. Written as DNA, the CDR3 is TGTGCCAGCAGCACTGGACAGGGTTCCACAGATACGCAGTATTTT.